The 19 T cell receptor beta chains reported below all come from one sample, sequenced in a study of OX40 agonist ivuxolimab in advanced cancers. This table comes from immunoSEQ multiplex PCR, and its TCRdb copy is limited to in-frame clones, with some not included. The sample has about 98,000 clones; 85% to 95% are singletons. Sequencing was performed on CD4+ or CD8+ T cells sorted from blood, taken in a trial of the OX40 agonist ivuxolimab. These receptor sequences come from an adult with an advanced solid tumor such as melanoma, head and neck, liver or kidney cancer.

CDR3 coding DNA: TGTGCCAGCAGCTTTCGGGGGGGTTCGGATACGCAGTATTTT. Protein sequence: CASSFRGGSDTQYF. V gene TRBV5-6 combines with J gene TRBJ2-3, with 8 bases that match TRBD2. CDR3 length equals 14 residues. CDR1 SGHDT and CDR2 YYEEEE come from the germline V gene. Trimming took 2 bases from V and 6 from J; bases not matched to a gene: 5.

This chain connects TRBV7-2 to TRBJ2-1, with TRBD1 matching 8 bases. The germline CDR1 and CDR2 sequences are SGHTA and FQGNSA. The CDR3 has 14 amino acids. V lost 5 bases and J lost 15; bases outside the gene matches: 15. The CDR3 DNA is TGTGCCAGCAGCCCGAAGTGGACAGGGACGATTCGGTTCTTC. Amino acids: CASSPKWTGTIRFF.

V is TRBV30 and J is TRBJ2-1; 12 bases align to TRBD2. The CDR3 totals 16 residues. V lost 5 bases to trimming and J lost 5 bases; unmatched junction nucleotides: 10. In germline, CDR1 is GTSNPN, CDR2 SVGIG (reference sequence). As DNA, the CDR3 is TGTGCCTGGGAAGAACCACTAGCGGGAGGAAACAATGAGCAGTTCTTC. It codes for CAWEEPLAGGNNEQFF.

In nucleotides, the CDR3 is TGTGCCTTCCGGGACAGCAAGGATGCAACTAATGAAAAACTGTTTTTT. It yields the protein CAFRDSKDATNEKLFF. The rearrangement links TRBV30 to TRBJ1-4; 7 nucleotides agree with TRBD1. V dropped 7 bases and J dropped 0; count of bases not matched to a gene: 11. The CDR3 loop spans 16 amino acids. The germline gives CDR1 GTSNPN, CDR2 SVGIG (reference sequence).

The rearrangement links TRBV6-5 to TRBJ2-7; TRBD2 matches at 9 bases. The CDR3 runs 15 residues. J was trimmed by 4 bases and V by 2 bases; bases with no gene match: 6. The germline CDR1 and CDR2 sequences are MNHEY and SVGAGI. The CDR3 is CASSYRSSGKYEQYF. Written as DNA, the CDR3 is TGTGCCAGCAGTTACCGGTCTAGCGGGAAGTACGAGCAGTACTTC.

This clone was detected only once. The chain links TRBV6-5 to TRBJ1-2; 9 nucleotides match TRBD1. CDR3 length: 15 residues. With V trimmed by 6 bases and J by 3 bases, 8 bases remained unmatched. Germline values: CDR1 MNHEY, CDR2 SVGAGI. The CDR3 DNA follows: TGTGCCAGCAGGACAGGGGGTACTACCGACTATGGCTACACCTTC. It specifies CASRTGGTTDYGYTF.

This chain connects TRBV5-1 to TRBJ2-7, with 7 bases identical to TRBD1. After removal of 0 bases from V and 7 bases from J, the junction contained 7 bases not matched to a gene. Germline V gives CDR1 SGHRS, CDR2 YFSETQ. There are 14 residues in the CDR3. CDR3 loop: CASSLGDSSGEQYV. CDR3 nucleotide sequence: TGCGCCAGCAGCTTGGGGGACAGCTCGGGGGAGCAGTACGTC.

The chain links TRBV7-2 to TRBJ2-7; possible D gene TRBD2, 5 bases. Germline CDR1 is SGHTA and CDR2 is FQGNSA. This CDR3 is 14 amino acids long. The germline V and J ends were trimmed by 2 bases and 9 bases, with 17 bases remaining between them. The CDR3 reads CASSLNGLEERQYV. DNA for the CDR3: TGTGCCAGCAGCTTAAATGGACTCGAGGAACGGCAGTACGTC.

The J gene is TRBJ2-3, the V gene TRBV9, with a possible D match to TRBD1 (6 bases). The CDR3 is 16 amino acids. The germline V gene has CDR1 SGDLS and CDR2 YYNGEE. Between the trimmed V and J ends, which lost 0 bases and 6 bases, there was a span of 17 bases. CDR3 DNA: TGTGCCAGCAGCGTAGCAGGAGCAGGGGTCGGGGATACGCAGTATTTT. Translation: CASSVAGAGVGDTQYF.

The rearrangement uses TRBV29-1 and TRBJ1-4, with D perhaps matching TRBD1 (5 bases). Germline lookup yields CDR1 SQVTM and CDR2 ANQGSEA. The V end lost 4 bases, the J end lost 4 bases, and 10 bases lay between the germline ends. CDR3 length: 13 residues. In DNA form, the CDR3 reads TGCAGCGTTGCTAGGGGAAGTAATGAAAAACTGTTTTTT. Translated, it gives CSVARGSNEKLFF.

The rearrangement joins TRBV6-6 to TRBJ1-6; D is undetermined. Germline CDR1 MNHNY, CDR2 SVGAGI (reference sequence). This CDR3 region has 15 residues. With 5 bases removed from V and 9 bases from J, the gap between germline ends came to 17 bases. In DNA form, the CDR3 reads TGTGCCAGCAGTACGACCTGGACCGTGCGTTCACCCCTCCACTTT. Its translation: CASSTTWTVRSPLHF.

The chain combines TRBV5-6 with TRBJ1-1, with 10 bases aligning to TRBD1. Germline V CDR1 and CDR2: SGHDT, YYEEEE. The V segment lost 4 bases and the J segment 3 bases; nucleotides outside the gene matches: 12. The CDR3 consists of 17 residues. CDR3 in DNA: TGTGCCAGCAGCCGCGCGAACGACAGGGGGCCAGACACTGAAGCTTTCTTT. It encodes CASSRANDRGPDTEAFF.

A remark on this clone: The sample contains more than one DNA sequence encoding this CDR3. This chain links TRBV18 with TRBJ2-3; D gene ambiguous. The germline CDR1 and CDR2 sequences are KGHSH and LQKENI. This CDR3 is 14 amino acids long. Trimming cost V 3 bases and J 1 base, with 8 bases left between them. CDR3 sequence reads: CASSPGLGTDTQYF. The CDR3 bases are TGTGCCAGCTCACCGGGCCTCGGCACAGATACGCAGTATTTT.

This chain joins TRBV25-1 and TRBJ2-2; 7 bases line up with TRBD2. J was trimmed by 2 bases and V by 3 bases; bases with no gene match: 6. The CDR3 extends over 16 amino acids. CDR1 is MGHDK and CDR2 is SYGVNS in the germline V gene. The CDR3 region has the DNA TGTGCCAGCAGTGATTGGCTAGCGGCCAACACCGGGGAGCTGTTTTTT. It translates to CASSDWLAANTGELFF.

The V call is TRBV4-2, the J call TRBJ2-7; D possibly corresponds to TRBD2 (6 bases). Germline V gene lookup returns CDR1 LGHNA and CDR2 YNFKEQ. The CDR3 spans 18 residues. Deletions cut 0 bases from V and 2 bases from J, with 20 bases between. DNA of the CDR3: TGTGCCAGCAGCCAAGATCCGCAGCGCGGGATGGGGACCTACGAGCAGTACTTC. Encoded protein: CASSQDPQRGMGTYEQYF.

The chain has TRBV9 and TRBJ2-1; 13 positions match TRBD2. With V trimmed by 3 bases and J by 10 bases, 10 bases remained unmatched. CDR3 length: 16 amino acids. Per the germline V gene, CDR1 is SGDLS and CDR2 is YYNGEE. This CDR3 is CASSAFTSGGAREQFF. For the CDR3, the DNA is TGTGCCAGCAGCGCGTTTACTAGCGGGGGGGCGCGGGAGCAGTTCTTC.

This clone was recorded once. This chain uses TRBV27 with TRBJ1-5; tentative D call: TRBD1 (6 bases). The CDR3 spans 17 residues. In germline, CDR1 is MNHEY, CDR2 SMNVEV (reference sequence). V lost 10 bases to trimming and J lost 6 bases, with 28 bases between them. The CDR3 loop is CATIQNGDILGRQPQHF. In DNA form, the CDR3 reads TGTGCCACCATCCAAAATGGGGACATCCTGGGGCGTCAGCCCCAGCATTTT.

The gene calls are TRBV2 and TRBJ2-1; 11 positions agree with TRBD2. The CDR3 sequence is 15 residues long. Per the germline V gene, CDR1 is SNHLY and CDR2 is FYNNEI. The V segment lost 8 bases and the J segment 12 bases; nucleotides outside the gene matches: 15. CDR3 sequence (DNA): TGTGCCAGCGGACGGACTAGCGGGTATCCTGGGGTGCAGTTCTTC. It yields the protein CASGRTSGYPGVQFF.

This clone came up once. The chain combines TRBV7-3 with TRBJ2-1; D perhaps matches TRBD2 (6 bases). The germline gives CDR1 SGHTA, CDR2 FQGTGA. The V gene lost 1 base and the J gene lost 7 bases, with 17 bases spanning the gap. The length of the CDR3 is 16 residues. The DNA of the CDR3 is TGTGCCAGCAGCTTAAACCGGGGCGGGACGATAAATGAGCAGTTCTTC. Translating gives CASSLNRGGTINEQFF.